This T cell receptor beta chain is from a study of T cell responses to AZD1222 COVID-19 vaccine. General study results and limits: Donors were mostly white British, more females; clonal diversity possibly underestimated.

V lost 0 bases, J lost 5 bases, and 2 bases stayed unmatched. The CDR3 is 14 amino acids. CDR1 is KGHDR and CDR2 is SFDVKD in the germline V gene. Profiling relied on immunoSEQ multiplex PCR, and the TCRdb table lists in-frame clones only, not all of them. The profile shows about 82,000 clones, 90% of them singletons. For this clone: Its target is not known.

The sequence derives from an adult in good health. Sequencing used peripheral blood, obtained on day 0 of AZD1222 vaccination. The chain has TRBV24-1 and TRBJ2-5, with 7 bases identical to TRBD2. The CDR3: CATSDLGGGETQYF. The CDR3 coding sequence is TGTGCCACCAGTGATTTGGGGGGAGGGGAGACCCAGTACTTC.